Listed below are T cell receptor beta chains from one sample, sequenced in a study of blood T cells in healthy people across ages. Each CDR3 protein gets one entry after TCRdb re-called the 5' RACE reads with MiXCR. The sample lists some 800,000 distinct CDR3 sequences, under 45% occurring once. The sequencing sample was made of blood. The receptor set was obtained from a man between 60 and 75 years old in good health. Each CDR3 is given with its conserved first and last residue. Fields, in order: D gene, J gene, V gene, clone size, CDR3 protein, CDR3 DNA. A D gene is named only where the DNA matches it firmly. Where a row states a size, it is once, few, many or the class of an expanded clone; other rows omit it.

d_call: -; j_call: TRBJ1-1; v_call: TRBV10-3; clone_size: -; cdr3_aa: CAIRQGLQNTEAFF; cdr3_nt: TGTGCCATCAGACAGGGACTACAGAACACTGAAGCTTTCTTT
d_call: TRBD1; j_call: TRBJ1-2; v_call: TRBV29-1; clone_size: few; cdr3_aa: CSVPGQGANYGYTF; cdr3_nt: TGCAGCGTGCCCGGACAGGGGGCGAACTATGGCTACACCTTC
d_call: TRBD2; j_call: TRBJ2-1; v_call: TRBV11-3; clone_size: -; cdr3_aa: CASSLDGREGQDEQFF; cdr3_nt: TGTGCCAGCAGCTTAGATGGGCGGGAGGGCCAAGATGAGCAGTTCTTC
d_call: TRBD1; j_call: TRBJ2-7; v_call: TRBV2; clone_size: -; cdr3_aa: CASSAGRGRREQYF; cdr3_nt: TGTGCCAGCAGTGCGGGCAGGGGGCGGCGCGAGCAGTACTTC
d_call: -; j_call: TRBJ2-1; v_call: TRBV9; clone_size: -; cdr3_aa: CASSVALGLSHDEQFF; cdr3_nt: TGTGCCAGCAGCGTAGCCCTGGGACTCTCTCACGATGAGCAGTTCTTC
d_call: TRBD1; j_call: TRBJ1-5; v_call: TRBV20-1; clone_size: -; cdr3_aa: CSALTAGTGTGEPQHF; cdr3_nt: TGCAGTGCTTTGACCGCCGGGACAGGGACCGGAGAGCCCCAGCATTTT
d_call: TRBD1; j_call: TRBJ1-1; v_call: TRBV12-3/TRBV12-4; clone_size: -; cdr3_aa: CASNIATGIEAFF; cdr3_nt: TGTGCCAGCAATATCGCGACAGGGATTGAAGCTTTCTTT
d_call: -; j_call: TRBJ1-5; v_call: TRBV28; clone_size: -; cdr3_aa: CASSSGRYSNQPQHF; cdr3_nt: TGTGCCAGCAGTTCCGGGCGGTATAGCAATCAGCCCCAGCATTTT
d_call: -; j_call: TRBJ2-7; v_call: TRBV21-1; clone_size: -; cdr3_aa: CASSKGIRLGSSSYEQYF; cdr3_nt: TGTGCCAGCAGCAAAGGCATACGGTTGGGAAGTAGCTCCTACGAGCAGTACTTC
d_call: TRBD2; j_call: TRBJ2-3; v_call: TRBV5-6; clone_size: -; cdr3_aa: CASSFLLAGGSTDTQYF; cdr3_nt: TGTGCCAGCAGCTTCCTGCTAGCGGGGGGCAGCACAGATACGCAGTATTTT
d_call: -; j_call: TRBJ1-2; v_call: TRBV7-2; clone_size: -; cdr3_aa: CASSPRGSRGGYTF; cdr3_nt: TGTGCCAGCAGCCCCCGGGGCAGTCGAGGCGGCTACACCTTC
d_call: TRBD2; j_call: TRBJ2-5; v_call: TRBV12-3/TRBV12-4; clone_size: -; cdr3_aa: CASSLVPGLAGEETQYF; cdr3_nt: TGTGCCAGCAGTTTAGTCCCGGGACTAGCGGGGGAAGAGACCCAGTACTTC
d_call: -; j_call: TRBJ2-2; v_call: TRBV12-3/TRBV12-4; clone_size: -; cdr3_aa: CASSTGHNAGELFF; cdr3_nt: TGTGCCAGCAGCACGGGACATAACGCCGGGGAGCTGTTTTTT